The clone carrying this TCR beta chain was seen a handful of times. Its target is unknown. This entry belongs to a study of T cells in Graves' hyperthyroidism and ophthalmopathy. The source material, RNA transcripts, was used to amplify TCR beta CDR3 regions. The TCR CDR3 was amplified in a first-round RT-PCR using the HTBI primer set. TCRdb re-derived calls from the multiplex PCR reads in MiXCR, one entry per CDR3 protein. The table lists 400,000 to 550,000 distinct CDR3 sequences, approximately 25% of them singletons. Study-level results: Among thyroid clonotypes expanded above 0.001, most also appeared in blood.

With 4 bases removed from V and 3 bases from J, the gap between germline ends came to 16 bases. From germline, CDR1 is GTSNPN and CDR2 SVGIG (reference sequence). The CDR3 is 14 residues long. Used for diagnoses were clinical symptoms, serum thyroxine and TRAb, thyroid ultrasound and orbital computed tomography. This clonotype was sampled from a woman aged 25-40 years with Graves' ophthalmopathy. Sequencing input: blood. V and J are TRBV30 and TRBJ2-7; D might be TRBD2 (6 bases). CDR3 protein: CAWMPPGLFYEQYF. Here the CDR3 DNA reads TGTGCCTGGATGCCTCCGGGACTCTTCTACGAGCAGTACTTC. Full variable domain (outside the CDR3, taken from reference TRBV30 and TRBJ2-7): SQTIHQWPATLVQPVGSPLSLECTVEGTSNPNLYWYRQAAGRGLQLLFYSVGIGQISSEVPQNLSASRPQDRQFILSSKKLLLSDSGFYLCAWMPPGLFYEQYFGPGTRLTVT.